This TCR beta chain derives from a study of T-cell reconstitution after alpha-beta-depleted transplantation in children. Unique molecular identifiers were incorporated when the TCRbeta library was constructed. TCRdb reprocessed the PCR reads with MiXCR, giving one entry per CDR3 protein. The table shows about 640,000 distinct CDR3 sequences, with roughly 17% occurring only once. This CDR3 region has 16 residues. V gave up 1 base and J gave up 4 bases; unmatched junction bases: 7. Germline V gives CDR1 DFQATT, CDR2 SNEGSKA (reference sequence). This clonotype was seen many times. The source is a human donor who donated a stem cell graft to a child with acute myeloid leukemia. J is TRBJ2-3 and V is TRBV20-1, with 11 bases matching TRBD2. The sequenced sample was PBMCs from the stem cell graft donor, obtained from the stem cell graft. The DNA for the CDR3 is TGCAGTGCTAGAGGAGGTAGCGGGGGGGGTGCAGATACGCAGTATTTT. This gives the protein CSARGGSGGGADTQYF.